The entry that follows covers one TCR beta chain sequence. Its antigen is currently unknown. Additional DNA sequences in this sample encode the identical CDR3. Between the trimmed V and J ends, which lost 0 bases and 1 base, there was a span of 4 bases. The CDR3 contains 14 residues. Germline CDR1 reads LNHNV; CDR2 reads YYDKDF (reference sequence). This sample is part of a study of T cells in narcolepsy. Libraries were prepared by immunoSEQ multiplex PCR; TCRdb keeps only in-frame clonotypes and omits some of them. Altogether roughly 30,000 clones are present, roughly 77% being singletons, with the ten largest covering roughly 2.5%. Study-level findings and limits: Some memory CD4+ repertoires had no autoreactive clone sequences. Healthy controls reportedly lacked the autoreactive clonotypes serially found in patients' blood.

The V and J genes are TRBV15 and TRBJ1-5; D ambiguous. Sequenced: memory (CD45RA-) CD4+ T cells from blood. The sequence was collected from a human donor in good health. The DNA for the CDR3 is TGTGCCACCAGCAGAGACAGAAGCAATCAGCCCCAGCATTTT. This gives the protein CATSRDRSNQPQHF.